Listed here are 21 T cell receptor beta chains from one sample, sequenced in a study of blood T cell repertoires in COVID-19. The protocol was immunoSEQ multiplex PCR, while the TCRdb copy is restricted to in-frame clones and leaves out a portion. The sample carries approximately 150,000 clones, roughly 90% recorded once. Sequenced sample: peripheral blood. These receptor sequences come from a human donor in a cohort sampled during active COVID-19.

The sample holds one count of this clone. The chain carries TRBV6-6 and TRBJ1-3, with D maybe TRBD1 (6 bases). The germline V and J ends were trimmed by 6 bases and 1 base, with 10 bases remaining between them. CDR3 length equals 14 residues. Germline assignment: CDR1 MNHNY and CDR2 SVGAGI (reference sequence). Here the CDR3 DNA reads TGTGCCAGCAGCCCCGGACAGTCTGGAAACACCATATATTTT. Translated, it gives CASSPGQSGNTIYF.

The rearrangement uses TRBV4-3 and TRBJ2-5; D is ambiguous. This CDR3 contains 14 residues. The V gene's germline CDR1 is LGHNA and CDR2 YSLEER. The V end lost 0 bases, the J end lost 0 bases, and 5 bases lay between the germline ends. The CDR3 loop is CASSQDAYQETQYF. CDR3 in DNA: TGCGCCAGCAGCCAAGACGCGTACCAAGAGACCCAGTACTTC.

This clone occurred once. The rearrangement links TRBV9 to TRBJ2-3, with 10 bases fitting TRBD2. Germline loops: CDR1 SGDLS, CDR2 YYNGEE. The CDR3 has 16 amino acids. With 0 bases clipped from V and 4 bases from J, the junction kept 5 bases outside the gene matches. CDR3 amino acids: CASSVEAGGPPDTQYF. CDR3 coding DNA: TGTGCCAGCAGCGTAGAAGCGGGGGGGCCCCCAGATACGCAGTATTTT.

This chain connects TRBV27 to TRBJ2-7; 7 nucleotides agree with TRBD1. Germline trimming cut 6 bases from V and 5 bases from J; bases unmatched to any gene: 7. This CDR3 is 13 amino acids long. Germline CDR1 and CDR2: MNHEY and SMNVEV (reference sequence). For the CDR3, the DNA is TGTGCCAGCAGCCCGGGACAGTGGCACGAGCAGTACTTC. It is translated as CASSPGQWHEQYF.

The rearrangement joins TRBV6-5 to TRBJ2-7; perhaps TRBD1 as D (6 bases). The germline V and J ends were trimmed by 5 bases and 5 bases, with 19 bases remaining between them. Germline CDR1 is MNHEY and CDR2 is SVGAGI. The CDR3 has 15 residues. The chain's CDR3 is CASSPILVNRDEQYF. The CDR3 region has the DNA TGTGCCAGCAGTCCCATACTGGTAAACAGGGACGAGCAGTACTTC.

The DNA for the CDR3 is TGTGCCAGCAGAAATAGCGGCGAGGTGTCCTACGAGCAGTACTTC. Translated: CASRNSGEVSYEQYF. The rearrangement links TRBV2 to TRBJ2-7, with D possibly being TRBD2 (6 bases). V was cut by 6 bases and J by 1 base, with 16 bases left in between. Germline V CDR1 and CDR2: SNHLY, FYNNEI. The CDR3 length is 15 residues.

This clone has just a few counts. The chain is built from TRBV13 and TRBJ2-5; 9 bases line up with TRBD1. J lost 4 bases, V lost 3 bases, and 9 bases had no gene match. This CDR3 is 16 amino acids long. The V gene's germline CDR1 is PRHDT and CDR2 FYEKMQ (reference sequence). CDR3 in amino acids: CASSFSPGQGPETQYF. CDR3 DNA sequence: TGTGCCAGCAGCTTCTCGCCGGGACAGGGTCCAGAGACCCAGTACTTC. Drawing the rest from reference TRBV13 and TRBJ2-5, the complete variable domain is AAGVIQSPRHLIKEKRETATLKCYPIPRHDTVYWYQQGPGQDPQFLISFYEKMQSDKGSIPDRFSAQQFSDYHSELNMSSLELGDSALYFCASSFSPGQGPETQYFGPGTRLLVL.

The V and J genes are TRBV9 and TRBJ1-2, with a weak D call TRBD1 (6 bases). CDR3 size: 15 residues. Trimming removed 0 bases at V and 2 bases at J, with 11 bases between. From germline, CDR1 is SGDLS and CDR2 YYNGEE. Here the CDR3 reads CASSVGRGTNYGYTF. CDR3 DNA: TGTGCCAGCAGCGTAGGCAGGGGCACGAACTATGGCTACACCTTC.

The chain recombines TRBV5-1 with TRBJ1-3; possible D gene TRBD1, 6 bases. Germline CDR1 and CDR2: SGHRS and YFSETQ. The CDR3 has 16 residues. Trimming removed 4 bases at V and 2 bases at J, with 16 bases between. The CDR3 sequence: CASSQRGSGTGNTIYF. CDR3 nucleotide sequence: TGCGCCAGCAGCCAAAGGGGGTCAGGGACTGGAAACACCATATATTTT.

V usage is TRBV6-1 and J usage is TRBJ2-2, with 10 bases that match TRBD1. Germline V lookup: CDR1 MNHNS, CDR2 SASEGT. V lost 2 bases, J lost 4 bases, and 4 bases stayed unmatched. The CDR3 consists of 16 residues. The CDR3 bases are TGTGCCAGCAGTGAATTCGGACAGGGGGTCACCGGGGAGCTGTTTTTT. Translated: CASSEFGQGVTGELFF.

This chain uses TRBV7-2 with TRBJ1-3; possibly TRBD1 for D (5 bases). The germline V gene has CDR1 SGHTA and CDR2 FQGNSA. The CDR3 runs to 13 residues. V was cut by 5 bases and J by 4 bases, with 9 bases left in between. CDR3 bases: TGTGCCAGCAGCCCGGCAGGGGGAAACACCATATATTTT. This codes for CASSPAGGNTIYF.

V usage is TRBV15 and J usage is TRBJ2-1; unclear D gene. V lost 1 base and J lost 8, with 3 bases in between. This CDR3 is built from 11 residues. Germline loops: CDR1 LNHNV, CDR2 YYDKDF (reference sequence). CDR3: CATSRVDEQFF. In DNA, the CDR3 is TGTGCCACCAGCAGAGTAGATGAGCAGTTCTTC. The complete variable domain, with remaining parts taken from reference TRBV15 and TRBJ2-1, reads DAMVIQNPRYQVTQFGKPVTLSCSQTLNHNVMYWYQQKSSQAPKLLFHYYDKDFNNEADTPDNFQSRRPNTSFCFLDIRSPGLGDTAMYLCATSRVDEQFFGPGTRLTVL.

This chain links TRBV5-5 with TRBJ2-5; D is perhaps TRBD1 (6 bases). This CDR3 comprises 14 residues. Germline lookup yields CDR1 SGHKS and CDR2 YYEKEE (reference sequence). V dropped 4 bases and J dropped 0 bases, with 10 bases sitting between them. The chain's CDR3 is CASSGQGYQETQYF. CDR3 nucleotide sequence: TGTGCCAGCAGCGGCCAGGGGTACCAAGAGACCCAGTACTTC.

This rearrangement joins TRBV11-2 to TRBJ2-7, with 9 positions matching TRBD2. After removal of 5 bases from V and 3 bases from J, the junction contained 14 bases not matched to a gene. The CDR3 extends over 17 amino acids. Germline lookup yields CDR1 SGHAT and CDR2 FQNNGV. DNA for the CDR3: TGTGCCAGCAGCGAGTGGGGTGCGGGGGGGCCTCGCTACGAGCAGTACTTC. Amino acid sequence: CASSEWGAGGPRYEQYF.

V is TRBV2 and J is TRBJ2-3; 12 nucleotides align to TRBD2. Germline CDR1 reads SNHLY; CDR2 reads FYNNEI. The CDR3 contains 14 residues. V shed 6 bases and J 3 bases; nucleotides not matched to a gene: 1. The DNA of the CDR3 is TGTGCCAGCAGAGGACTAGCGGGGACAGATACGCAGTATTTT. It specifies CASRGLAGTDTQYF.

The chain links TRBV6-4 to TRBJ2-2, with TRBD1 identical over 9 bases. The CDR3 sequence is 14 residues long. V was pared by 9 bases and J by 1 base, with 3 bases of the junction left unmatched. CDR1 and CDR2 from the germline V gene are MRHNA and SNTAGT. The CDR3 DNA reads TGTGCCAGTAGGGGACAGGGGAACACCGGGGAGCTGTTTTTT. Encoded protein: CASRGQGNTGELFF.

This clone was detected only once. This chain joins TRBV3-1 (or the pseudogene TRBV3-2) and TRBJ2-7; TRBD1 agrees at 9 bases. The germline V gene encodes CDR1 LGHDT and CDR2 YNNKEL (reference sequence). The CDR3 runs to 16 residues. Trimming removed 1 base from V and 2 bases from J; junction bases left unmatched: 6. CDR3 in amino acids: CASSQGIGQGPYEQYF. CDR3 bases: TGTGCCAGCAGCCAAGGTATAGGACAGGGGCCCTACGAGCAGTACTTC.

CDR3 amino acids: CASSPSGDSGNTIYF. CDR3 in DNA: TGTGCCAGCTCACCATCGGGGGACTCTGGAAACACCATATATTTT. The chain combines TRBV18 with TRBJ1-3, with D possibly being TRBD1 (5 bases). V lost 2 bases and J 0 bases, leaving 8 bases between the germline ends. This CDR3 region has 15 residues. Germline CDR1 and CDR2: KGHSH and LQKENI.

This clone was found once. The V and J genes are TRBV7-2 and TRBJ2-1, with D maybe TRBD2 (6 bases). V lost 8 bases and J 0 bases, leaving 11 bases between the germline ends. Germline values: CDR1 SGHTA, CDR2 FQGNSA. The CDR3 extends over 14 amino acids. The CDR3 DNA sequence: TGTGCCAGCTCGGGAGAGAGCTCCTACAATGAGCAGTTCTTC. It specifies CASSGESSYNEQFF.

The chain employs TRBV3-1 (or the pseudogene TRBV3-2) and TRBJ1-1; D might be TRBD1 (6 bases). V gave up 7 bases and J gave up 1 base, with 7 bases separating them. The germline CDR1 and CDR2 sequences are LGHDT and YNNKEL (reference sequence). The CDR3 spans 12 residues. This CDR3 is CASIGGNTEAFF. The CDR3 region has the DNA TGTGCCAGCATAGGGGGGAACACTGAAGCTTTCTTT.

The V and J genes are TRBV19 and TRBJ1-1; D unresolved. In germline, CDR1 is LNHDA, CDR2 SQIVND (reference sequence). V was pared by 1 base and J by 4 bases, with 16 bases between. This CDR3 has 16 amino acids. The DNA for the CDR3 is TGTGCCAGTAGTATAGGGGTAGAGGGAGCGTCCACTGAAGCTTTCTTT. It codes for CASSIGVEGASTEAFF.